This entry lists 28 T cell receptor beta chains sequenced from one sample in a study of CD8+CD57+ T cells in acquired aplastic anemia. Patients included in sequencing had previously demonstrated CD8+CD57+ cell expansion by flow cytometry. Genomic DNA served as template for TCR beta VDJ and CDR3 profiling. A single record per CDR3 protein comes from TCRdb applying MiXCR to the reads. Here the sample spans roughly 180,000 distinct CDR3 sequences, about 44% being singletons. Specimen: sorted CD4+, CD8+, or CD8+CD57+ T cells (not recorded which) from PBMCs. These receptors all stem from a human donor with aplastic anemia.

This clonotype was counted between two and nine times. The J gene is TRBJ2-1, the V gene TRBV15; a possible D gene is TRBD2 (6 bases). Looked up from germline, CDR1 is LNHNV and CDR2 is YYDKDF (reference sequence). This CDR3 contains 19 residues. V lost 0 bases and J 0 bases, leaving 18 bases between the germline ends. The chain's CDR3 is CATSREGEGGASSYNEQFF. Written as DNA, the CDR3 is TGTGCCACCAGCAGAGAGGGAGAAGGCGGGGCGAGCTCCTACAATGAGCAGTTCTTC. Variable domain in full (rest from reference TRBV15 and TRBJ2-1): DAMVIQNPRYQVTQFGKPVTLSCSQTLNHNVMYWYQQKSSQAPKLLFHYYDKDFNNEADTPDNFQSRRPNTSFCFLDIRSPGLGDTAMYLCATSREGEGGASSYNEQFFGPGTRLTVL.

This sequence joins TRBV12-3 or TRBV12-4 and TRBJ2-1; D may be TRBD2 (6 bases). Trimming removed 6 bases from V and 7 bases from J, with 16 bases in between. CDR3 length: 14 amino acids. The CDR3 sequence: CASSPSDRGNEQFF. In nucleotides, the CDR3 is TGTGCCAGCAGCCCCTCGGACCGGGGGAATGAGCAGTTCTTC.

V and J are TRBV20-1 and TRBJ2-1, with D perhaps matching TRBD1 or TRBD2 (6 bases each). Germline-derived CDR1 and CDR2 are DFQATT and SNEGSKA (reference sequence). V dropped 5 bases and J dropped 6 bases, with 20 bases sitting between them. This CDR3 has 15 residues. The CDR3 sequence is CSALALPEGGNEQFF. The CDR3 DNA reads TGCAGTGCTCTAGCACTACCGGAGGGGGGCAATGAGCAGTTCTTC.

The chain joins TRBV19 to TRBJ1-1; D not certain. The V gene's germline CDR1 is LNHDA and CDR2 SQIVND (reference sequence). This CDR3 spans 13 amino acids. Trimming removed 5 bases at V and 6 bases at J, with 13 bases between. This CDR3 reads CASSPLGGPEAFF. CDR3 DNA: TGTGCCAGTAGTCCCCTGGGTGGGCCTGAAGCTTTCTTT.

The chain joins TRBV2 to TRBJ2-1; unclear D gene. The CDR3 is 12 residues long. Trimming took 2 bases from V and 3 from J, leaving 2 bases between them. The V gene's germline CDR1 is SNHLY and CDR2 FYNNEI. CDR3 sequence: CASSENYNEQFF. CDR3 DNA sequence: TGTGCCAGCAGTGAAAACTACAATGAGCAGTTCTTC. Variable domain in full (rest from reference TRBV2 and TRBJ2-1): EPEVTQTPSHQVTQMGQEVILRCVPISNHLYFYWYRQILGQKVEFLVSFYNNEISEKSEIFDDQFSVERPDGSNFTLKIRSTKLEDSAMYFCASSENYNEQFFGPGTRLTVL.

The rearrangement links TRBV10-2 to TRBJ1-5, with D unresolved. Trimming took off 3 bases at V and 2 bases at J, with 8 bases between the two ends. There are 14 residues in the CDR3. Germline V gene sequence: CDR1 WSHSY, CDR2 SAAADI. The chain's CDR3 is CASSEVGGNQPQHF. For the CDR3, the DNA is TGCGCCAGCAGTGAAGTTGGGGGCAATCAGCCCCAGCATTTT.

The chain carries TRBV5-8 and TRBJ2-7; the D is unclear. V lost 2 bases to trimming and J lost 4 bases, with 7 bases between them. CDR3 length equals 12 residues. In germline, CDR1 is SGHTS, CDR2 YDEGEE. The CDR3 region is CASSLGLYEQYF. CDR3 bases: TGTGCCAGCAGCTTAGGTCTTTACGAGCAGTACTTC.

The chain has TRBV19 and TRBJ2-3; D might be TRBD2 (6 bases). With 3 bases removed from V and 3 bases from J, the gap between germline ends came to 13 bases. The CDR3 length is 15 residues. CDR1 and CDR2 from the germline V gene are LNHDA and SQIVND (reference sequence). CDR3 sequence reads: CASSMRGGGTDTQYF. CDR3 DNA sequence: TGTGCCAGTAGTATGCGGGGTGGGGGGACAGATACGCAGTATTTT. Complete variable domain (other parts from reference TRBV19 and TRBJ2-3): DGGITQSPKYLFRKEGQNVTLSCEQNLNHDAMYWYRQDPGQGLRLIYYSQIVNDFQKGDIAEGYSVSREKKESFPLTVTSAQKNPTAFYLCASSMRGGGTDTQYFGPGTRLTVL.

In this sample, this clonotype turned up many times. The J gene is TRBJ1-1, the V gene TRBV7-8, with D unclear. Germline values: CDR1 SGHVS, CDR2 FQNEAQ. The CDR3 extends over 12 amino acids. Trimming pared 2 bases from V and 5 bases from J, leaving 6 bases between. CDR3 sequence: CASSLRGTEAFF. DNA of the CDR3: TGTGCCAGCAGCTTACGGGGAACTGAAGCTTTCTTT.

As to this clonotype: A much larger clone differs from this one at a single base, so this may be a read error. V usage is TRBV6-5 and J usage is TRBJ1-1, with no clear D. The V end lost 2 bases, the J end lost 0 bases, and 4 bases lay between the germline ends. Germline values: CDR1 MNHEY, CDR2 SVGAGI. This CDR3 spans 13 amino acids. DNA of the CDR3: TGTGCCAGCAGTTACGACGTGAACACTGAAGCTTTCTTT. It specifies CASSYDVNTEAFF.

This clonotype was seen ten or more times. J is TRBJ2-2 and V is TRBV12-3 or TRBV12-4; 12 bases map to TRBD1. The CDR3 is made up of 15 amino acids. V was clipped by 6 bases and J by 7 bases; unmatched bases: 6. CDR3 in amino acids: CASSLGQGADGELFF. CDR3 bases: TGTGCCAGCAGCTTGGGACAGGGGGCAGACGGGGAGCTGTTTTTT.

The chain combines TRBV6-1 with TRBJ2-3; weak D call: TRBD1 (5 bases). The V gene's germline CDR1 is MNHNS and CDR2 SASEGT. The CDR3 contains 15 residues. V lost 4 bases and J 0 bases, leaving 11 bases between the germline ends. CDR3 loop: CASSVQGWSTDTQYF. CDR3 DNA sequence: TGTGCCAGCAGTGTCCAGGGATGGAGCACAGATACGCAGTATTTT.

CDR3 in amino acids: CASSHGLAGALGMTDTQYF. The CDR3 DNA sequence: TGTGCCAGCAGTCATGGACTAGCGGGAGCCCTCGGGATGACAGATACGCAGTATTTT. The V gene is TRBV12-3 or TRBV12-4, the J gene TRBJ2-3; 13 nucleotides agree with TRBD2. The CDR3 is 19 amino acids. V lost 5 bases, J lost 3 bases, and 14 bases stayed unmatched.

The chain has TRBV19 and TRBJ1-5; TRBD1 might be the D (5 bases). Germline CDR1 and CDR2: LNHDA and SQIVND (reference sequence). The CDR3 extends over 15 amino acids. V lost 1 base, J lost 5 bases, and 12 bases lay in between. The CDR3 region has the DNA TGTGCCAGTAGTATAGGGTCGCAGGGTTATCAGCCCCAGCATTTT. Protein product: CASSIGSQGYQPQHF.

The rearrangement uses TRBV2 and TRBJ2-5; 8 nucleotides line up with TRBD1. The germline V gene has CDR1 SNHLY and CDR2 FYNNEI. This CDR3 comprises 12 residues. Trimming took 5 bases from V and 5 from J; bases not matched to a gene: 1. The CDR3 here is CASSRTGETQYF. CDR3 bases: TGTGCCAGCAGTAGGACAGGGGAGACCCAGTACTTC.

Here the CDR3 DNA reads TGTGCCATCAGTGAGGGACTAGAGTCAGAGACCCAGTACTTC. Residues: CAISEGLESETQYF. J is TRBJ2-5 and V is TRBV10-3, with 7 positions matching TRBD2. Germline CDR1 and CDR2: ENHRY and SYGVKD. V gave up 2 bases and J gave up 4 bases; unmatched junction bases: 4. The CDR3 spans 14 residues.

CDR3 in amino acids: CASSLFDGSNPTQYF. The CDR3 nucleotides read TGTGCCAGCAGCTTATTTGACGGGAGCAACCCGACCCAGTACTTC. The rearrangement uses TRBV7-9 and TRBJ2-5; TRBD2 might be the D (6 bases). Trimming removed 2 bases at V and 7 bases at J, with 17 bases between. This CDR3 spans 15 amino acids. Germline CDR1 reads SEHNR; CDR2 reads FQNEAQ (reference sequence).

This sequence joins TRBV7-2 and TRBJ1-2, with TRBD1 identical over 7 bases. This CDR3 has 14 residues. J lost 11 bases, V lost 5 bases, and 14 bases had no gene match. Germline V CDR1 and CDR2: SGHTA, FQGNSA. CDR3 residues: CASSPRGPDREYTF. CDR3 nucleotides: TGTGCCAGCAGCCCTAGGGGGCCAGACAGGGAATACACCTTC.

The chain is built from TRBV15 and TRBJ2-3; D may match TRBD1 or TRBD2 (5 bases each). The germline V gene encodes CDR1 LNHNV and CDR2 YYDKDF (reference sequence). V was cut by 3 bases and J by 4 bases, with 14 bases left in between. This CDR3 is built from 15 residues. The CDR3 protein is CATSSSPRDADTQYF. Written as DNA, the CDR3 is TGTGCCACCAGCAGCTCGCCTAGGGACGCAGATACGCAGTATTTT. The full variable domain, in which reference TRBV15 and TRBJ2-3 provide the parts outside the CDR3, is DAMVIQNPRYQVTQFGKPVTLSCSQTLNHNVMYWYQQKSSQAPKLLFHYYDKDFNNEADTPDNFQSRRPNTSFCFLDIRSPGLGDTAMYLCATSSSPRDADTQYFGPGTRLTVL.

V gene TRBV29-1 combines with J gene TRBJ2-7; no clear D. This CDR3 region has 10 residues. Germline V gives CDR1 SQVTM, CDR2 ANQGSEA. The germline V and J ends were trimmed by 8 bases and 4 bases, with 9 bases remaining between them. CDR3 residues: CSFDPYEQYF. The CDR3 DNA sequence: TGCAGCTTCGACCCATACGAGCAGTACTTC.

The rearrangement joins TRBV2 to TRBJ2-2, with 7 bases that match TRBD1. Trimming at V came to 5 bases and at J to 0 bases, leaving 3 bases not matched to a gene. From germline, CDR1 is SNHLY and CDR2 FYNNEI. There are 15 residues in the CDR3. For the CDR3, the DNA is TGTGCCAGCAGTAGGGACAGAGCGAACACCGGGGAGCTGTTTTTT. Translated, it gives CASSRDRANTGELFF.

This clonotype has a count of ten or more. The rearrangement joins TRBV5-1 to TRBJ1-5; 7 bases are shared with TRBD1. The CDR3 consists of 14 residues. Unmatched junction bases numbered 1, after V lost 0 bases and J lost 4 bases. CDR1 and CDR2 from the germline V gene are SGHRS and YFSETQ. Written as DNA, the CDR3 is TGCGCCAGCAGCTTGGGGGACAGAAATCAGCCCCAGCATTTT. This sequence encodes CASSLGDRNQPQHF.

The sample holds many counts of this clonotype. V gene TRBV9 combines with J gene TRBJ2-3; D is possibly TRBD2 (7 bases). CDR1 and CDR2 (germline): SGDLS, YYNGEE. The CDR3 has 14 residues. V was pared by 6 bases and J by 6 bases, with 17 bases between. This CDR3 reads CASTGGHLSDTQYF. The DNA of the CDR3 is TGTGCCAGCACCGGGGGGCACCTCTCGGATACGCAGTATTTT.

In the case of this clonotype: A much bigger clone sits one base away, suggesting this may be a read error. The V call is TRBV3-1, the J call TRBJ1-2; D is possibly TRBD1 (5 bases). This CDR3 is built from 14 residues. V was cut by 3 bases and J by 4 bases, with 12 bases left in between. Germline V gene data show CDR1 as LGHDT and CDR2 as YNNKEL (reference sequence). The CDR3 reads CASSHHDGTYGYTF. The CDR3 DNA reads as TGTGCCAGCAGCCATCACGACGGGACCTATGGCTACACCTTC. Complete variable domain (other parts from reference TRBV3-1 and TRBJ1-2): DTAVSQTPKYLVTQMGNDKSIKCEQNLGHDTMYWYKQDSKKFLKIMFSYNNKELIINETVPNRFSPKSPDKAHLNLHINSLELGDSAVYFCASSHHDGTYGYTFGSGTRLTVV.

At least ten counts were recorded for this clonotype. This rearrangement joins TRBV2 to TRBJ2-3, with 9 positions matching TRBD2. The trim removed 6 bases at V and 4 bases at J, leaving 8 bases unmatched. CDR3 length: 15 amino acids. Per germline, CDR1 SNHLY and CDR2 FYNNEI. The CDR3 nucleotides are TGTGCCAGCAGCCCCCTGGAGCGGGGGGCAGATACGCAGTATTTT. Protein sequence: CASSPLERGADTQYF.

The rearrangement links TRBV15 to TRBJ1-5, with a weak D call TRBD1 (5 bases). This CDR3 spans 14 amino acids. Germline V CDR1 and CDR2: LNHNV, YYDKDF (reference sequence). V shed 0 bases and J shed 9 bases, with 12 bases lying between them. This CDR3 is CATSRDRGLGPQHF. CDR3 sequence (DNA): TGTGCCACCAGCAGAGATAGGGGCTTGGGGCCCCAGCATTTT.

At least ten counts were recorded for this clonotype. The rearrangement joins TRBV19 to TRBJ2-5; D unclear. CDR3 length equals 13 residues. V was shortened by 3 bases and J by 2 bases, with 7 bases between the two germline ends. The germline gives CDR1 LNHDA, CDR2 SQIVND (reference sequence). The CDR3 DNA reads TGTGCCAGTAGTATTGGGCAACAAGAGACCCAGTACTTC. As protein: CASSIGQQETQYF.

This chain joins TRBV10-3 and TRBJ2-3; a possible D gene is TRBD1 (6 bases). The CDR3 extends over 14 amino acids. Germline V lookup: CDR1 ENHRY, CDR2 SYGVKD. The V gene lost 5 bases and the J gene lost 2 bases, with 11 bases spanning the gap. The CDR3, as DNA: TGTGCCATCAGTCAGGGGATTGTCACAGATACGCAGTATTTT. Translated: CAISQGIVTDTQYF.